This TCR beta chain came from a study of post-analysis software for immune sequencing data. Study-wide context: Relapsing-remitting, secondary progressive and progressive-relapsing multiple sclerosis were all included among the disease courses. Findings and limits, study-wide: There was significantly lower normalized Chao1 diversity in multiple sclerosis patients than in controls.

Every TCR beta cDNA library bore unique molecular identifiers. One entry per CDR3 protein, called by TCRdb with MiXCR from the PCR reads. Counted here are roughly 730,000 distinct CDR3 sequences, 25% to 30% occurring once; the ten biggest clones make up around 0.56%. Of note for this clonotype: The antigen is not known.

This TCR was sampled from a girl aged 10-17 years with multiple sclerosis. Material: blood.

CDR3 in amino acids: CASSWGRRDSSYEQYF. In nucleotides, the CDR3 is TGCGCCAGCAGCTGGGGGCGACGGGACAGCTCCTACGAGCAGTACTTC. This sequence joins TRBV5-1 and TRBJ2-7; 7 nucleotides align to TRBD1. This CDR3 has 16 amino acids. V was clipped by 3 bases and J by 0 bases; unmatched bases: 9. Germline V gene lookup returns CDR1 SGHRS and CDR2 YFSETQ. The full variable domain, rest sourced from reference TRBV5-1 and TRBJ2-7, is KAGVTQTPRYLIKTRGQQVTLSCSPISGHRSVSWYQQTPGQGLQFLFEYFSETQRNKGNFPGRFSGRQFSNSRSEMNVSTLELGDSALYLCASSWGRRDSSYEQYFGPGTRLTVT.